Sequencing of this T cell receptor beta chain was carried out in a study of vaccination and CD4 T cells after COVID-19. Overall study context: Convalescent study patients returned SARS-CoV-2 positive nasal swab PCR results, with several mild cases and one severe. Four females and six males made up the convalescents, with two Hispanic. From HCoV-229E, HCoV-OC43, HCoV-NL63 and SARS-CoV-2, overlapping spike peptides were used to stimulate the cells.

The treatment denotes: roughly 11-day PBMC culture with coronavirus spike peptide pools or control peptides (ViraFEST assay). Positivity by PCR occurred from March to December 2020, a period that predated US Alpha, Beta and Delta variants. Cultured CD4+ T-cell DNA underwent Oncomine TCR Beta short-read sequencing. TCRdb fed the PCR reads into MiXCR, producing one record per CDR3 protein. This sample has 3,400 or so distinct CDR3 sequences, with around 81% found just once. The CDR3 totals 16 residues. The V end lost 6 bases, the J end lost 7 bases, and 25 bases lay between the germline ends. CDR1 and CDR2 from the germline V gene are SQVTM and ANQGSEA. Turning to this clonotype: Antigen specificity is unknown.

Specimen: CD4+ T cells from blood, cultured in vitro. J is TRBJ2-4 and V is TRBV29-1; tentative D call: TRBD1 (6 bases). The TCR was taken from a human donor who had recovered from COVID-19. The DNA of the CDR3 is TGCAGCGTACCCCAGGGGAGAGTGCGTTGGGGCAACATTCAGTACTTC. Protein: CSVPQGRVRWGNIQYF.